This T cell receptor (beta chain) was captured in a study of T cell responses to AZD1222 COVID-19 vaccine. Study results and caveats: Seropositivity was recorded at baseline in only a handful of AZD1222 recipients. Spike was spanned by vaccine-associated CD4 TCRs, with dominance at 160-218 and 743-854. A rise in Spike-specific TCR breadth and depth followed two AZD1222 doses. Donors were largely white British and mainly female; clonal diversity was possibly underestimated.

This CDR3 region has 15 residues. Trimming left V 6 bases short and J 1 base short, with 12 bases between. From germline, CDR1 is MGHRA and CDR2 YSYEKL. Method: immunoSEQ multiplex PCR; TCRdb's copy keeps in-frame clones and lacks some. The sample shows about 56,000 clones, 80% to 90% of them seen only once. As regards this clone: The target antigen is unknown.

This receptor was obtained from an adult in good health. This chain uses TRBV4-1 with TRBJ2-2, with D possibly being TRBD1 (5 bases). Sequences were derived from peripheral blood, sampled on day 0 of AZD1222 vaccination. The DNA for the CDR3 is TGCGCCAGCAGTTTTAGTCAGGGGAACACCGGGGAGCTGTTTTTT. Protein: CASSFSQGNTGELFF.